Each of the 27 T cell receptor beta chains below was sequenced from the same sample in a study of blood T cell repertoires in COVID-19. Clones were sequenced by immunoSEQ multiplex PCR, and TCRdb holds only the in-frame ones, with some missing. The sample consists of 150,000 or so clones, 75% to 85% of them appearing once. The specimen sequenced was peripheral blood. Every receptor here comes from a woman in her 70s with COVID-19, enrolled during active disease.

J is TRBJ2-5 and V is TRBV3-1 (or the pseudogene TRBV3-2); the match to TRBD2 covers 9 bases. V was clipped by 5 bases and J by 5 bases; unmatched bases: 9. The CDR3 has 15 amino acids. Germline V gene data show CDR1 as LGHDT and CDR2 as YNNKEL (reference sequence). CDR3 sequence: CASSSVGTSSETQYF. The CDR3, as DNA: TGTGCCAGCAGCTCCGTGGGGACTAGCTCCGAGACCCAGTACTTC.

This chain links TRBV3-1 (or the pseudogene TRBV3-2) with TRBJ1-6; TRBD1 matches at 8 bases. Losses at the gene ends were 4 bases for V and 5 bases for J; bases not matched to a gene: 13. The CDR3 has 18 amino acids. The germline V gene encodes CDR1 LGHDT and CDR2 YNNKEL (reference sequence). CDR3 region: CASSLGGPGGRDNSPLHF. CDR3 nucleotides: TGTGCCAGCAGCCTTGGAGGGCCAGGGGGCAGGGATAATTCACCCCTCCACTTT.

This clone was recorded a few times. V usage is TRBV12-5 and J usage is TRBJ2-7; 9 bases line up with TRBD1. V gave up 7 bases and J gave up 4 bases; unmatched junction bases: 20. The germline CDR1 and CDR2 sequences are LGHNT and FRNRAP. The CDR3 length is 18 residues. CDR3 amino acids: CASAKGATGTGTLYEQYF. CDR3 in DNA: TGTGCTAGTGCCAAGGGGGCAACCGGGACAGGGACACTATACGAGCAGTACTTC.

The V call is TRBV19, the J call TRBJ1-6; D uncertain. The V end was cut by 4 bases, the J end by 5 bases, with 9 bases between. The CDR3 loop spans 14 amino acids. In germline, CDR1 is LNHDA, CDR2 SQIVND (reference sequence). The CDR3 region has the DNA TGTGCCAGTAGTAAGAGGGAAAATAATTCACCCCTCCACTTT. Encoded protein: CASSKRENNSPLHF.

The chain is built from TRBV4-1 and TRBJ2-3; D is possibly TRBD2 (6 bases). Trimming stripped 4 bases from V and 5 bases from J, with 16 bases between. This CDR3 region has 15 residues. Germline CDR1 and CDR2: MGHRA and YSYEKL. The DNA of the CDR3 is TGCGCCAGCAGCCCGGTGGGTGGGGAGGTAGATACGCAGTATTTT. It translates to CASSPVGGEVDTQYF.

The V and J genes are TRBV14 and TRBJ1-6; no reliable D call. This CDR3 has 13 residues. Germline CDR1 and CDR2: SGHDN and FVKESK. Trimming left V 5 bases short and J 10 bases short, with 12 bases between. CDR3 coding DNA: TGTGCCAGCAGCTTGAGCGGGAACTCACCCCTCCACTTT. Translated, it gives CASSLSGNSPLHF.

The rearrangement joins TRBV7-2 to TRBJ1-6; D unresolved. V gave up 8 bases and J gave up 8 bases, with 13 bases separating them. Germline CDR1 reads SGHTA; CDR2 reads FQGNSA. CDR3 length: 13 amino acids. The CDR3 region is CASGNRGDSPLHF. For the CDR3, the DNA is TGTGCCAGCGGAAATCGGGGAGATTCACCCCTCCACTTT.

This chain connects TRBV9 to TRBJ1-1; D remains unclear. The CDR3 consists of 16 residues. From germline, CDR1 is SGDLS and CDR2 YYNGEE. Trimming pared 2 bases from V and 0 bases from J, leaving 14 bases between. CDR3 DNA: TGTGCCAGCAGCGTTGGGTCCGACTTAATGAACACTGAAGCTTTCTTT. Amino acid sequence: CASSVGSDLMNTEAFF. The full variable domain, with the rest looked up from reference TRBV9 and TRBJ1-1, is DSGVTQTPKHLITATGQRVTLRCSPRSGDLSVYWYQQSLDQGLQFLIQYYNGEERAKGNILERFSAQQFPDLHSELNLSSLELGDSALYFCASSVGSDLMNTEAFFGQGTRLTVV.

V gene TRBV28 combines with J gene TRBJ1-6, with 9 bases identical to TRBD1. The CDR3 is 15 residues long. CDR1 is MDHEN, CDR2 SYDVKM, per germline. V was clipped by 5 bases and J by 8 bases; unmatched bases: 7. The CDR3 DNA follows: TGTGCCAGCAGTGACTCGACAGGGGGTGATTCACCCCTCCACTTT. Translating it yields CASSDSTGGDSPLHF.

The chain links TRBV5-6 to TRBJ1-5; 7 bases are a match to TRBD1. The CDR3 is 16 amino acids. J was trimmed by 0 bases and V by 2 bases; bases with no gene match: 5. Germline CDR1 SGHDT, CDR2 YYEEEE. As DNA, the CDR3 is TGTGCCAGCAGCTTCTTAGGGGGCCCTAGCAATCAGCCCCAGCATTTT. This translates into CASSFLGGPSNQPQHF.

This clone was detected only a few times. The chain has TRBV5-6 and TRBJ1-3; 7 nucleotides align to TRBD1. This CDR3 has 14 residues. The ends lost 3 bases at V and 4 bases at J; junction bases unmatched: 4. Germline assignment: CDR1 SGHDT and CDR2 YYEEEE. CDR3 sequence (DNA): TGTGCCAGCAGCTGGATACAGGGGGGAAACACCATATATTTT. Amino acid sequence: CASSWIQGGNTIYF.

The chain carries TRBV5-3 and TRBJ2-7, with 8 bases aligning to TRBD1. TRBV5-3 is an open reading frame, and its role is uncertain. The V segment lost 4 bases and the J segment 2 bases; nucleotides outside the gene matches: 2. CDR3 length: 13 amino acids. The CDR3 sequence: CARSEQGAYEQYF. The CDR3 region has the DNA TGTGCCAGAAGCGAACAGGGGGCCTACGAGCAGTACTTC.

This clone has more than one count but fewer than ten. The chain uses TRBV7-9 and TRBJ1-2, with 9 bases fitting TRBD1. Per germline, CDR1 SEHNR and CDR2 FQNEAQ (reference sequence). This CDR3 spans 14 amino acids. After removal of 5 bases from V and 9 bases from J, the junction contained 10 bases not matched to a gene. The CDR3 DNA follows: TGTGCCAGCAGCCCCGATTGGGGGACAGGGCGCTACACCTTC. Translated: CASSPDWGTGRYTF.

The chain is built from TRBV6-1 and TRBJ2-4; 10 bases agree with TRBD1. CDR1 and CDR2 (germline): MNHNS, SASEGT. V lost 4 bases, J lost 0 bases, and 15 bases stayed unmatched. The CDR3 is made up of 20 amino acids. CDR3 residues: CASSVGDRGISRLAKNIQYF. The CDR3 DNA reads TGTGCCAGCAGTGTGGGGGACAGGGGAATAAGTAGACTAGCCAAAAACATTCAGTACTTC.

The chain couples TRBV19 to TRBJ1-5; 11 bases line up with TRBD1. This CDR3 region has 15 residues. Germline values: CDR1 LNHDA, CDR2 SQIVND (reference sequence). The ends lost 6 bases at V and 6 bases at J; junction bases unmatched: 7. CDR3 DNA: TGTGCCAGTAGCCCCGGGACAGGGGGTGGTCAGCCCCAGCATTTT. Its translation: CASSPGTGGGQPQHF. The full variable domain, in which reference TRBV19 and TRBJ1-5 provide the parts outside the CDR3, is DGGITQSPKYLFRKEGQNVTLSCEQNLNHDAMYWYRQDPGQGLRLIYYSQIVNDFQKGDIAEGYSVSREKKESFPLTVTSAQKNPTAFYLCASSPGTGGGQPQHFGDGTRLSIL.

This rearrangement joins TRBV18 to TRBJ1-6; D may be TRBD1 (5 bases). This CDR3 is 14 amino acids long. Germline loops: CDR1 KGHSH, CDR2 LQKENI. The V end lost 5 bases, the J end lost 6 bases, and 11 bases lay between the germline ends. The CDR3 reads CASSTAGGNSPLHF. CDR3 DNA: TGTGCCAGCTCAACGGCGGGGGGTAATTCACCCCTCCACTTT. The variable domain in full, with the rest retrieved from reference TRBV18 and TRBJ1-6, is NAGVMQNPRHLVRRRGQEARLRCSPMKGHSHVYWYRQLPEEGLKFMVYLQKENIIDESGMPKERFSAEFPKEGPSILRIQQVVRGDSAAYFCASSTAGGNSPLHFGNGTRLTVT.

V usage is TRBV30 and J usage is TRBJ2-5; the match to TRBD1 covers 10 bases. This CDR3 region has 12 residues. Germline assignment: CDR1 GTSNPN and CDR2 SVGIG (reference sequence). Losses at the gene ends were 6 bases for V and 5 bases for J; bases not matched to a gene: 3. Written as DNA, the CDR3 is TGTGCCTGTGACAGGGGGCTGGAGACCCAGTACTTC. This translates into CACDRGLETQYF.

The chain recombines TRBV13 with TRBJ2-7; D may be TRBD1 (6 bases). The germline gives CDR1 PRHDT, CDR2 FYEKMQ (reference sequence). The CDR3 extends over 14 amino acids. V was trimmed by 5 bases and J by 6 bases, leaving 17 bases between them. The CDR3 DNA reads as TGTGCCAGCAGCAACGCCAGGGGACCTCCCGAGCAGTACTTC. The encoded protein is CASSNARGPPEQYF.

This clone has just one count. This chain connects TRBV28 to TRBJ1-1, with 7 bases fitting TRBD1. The length of the CDR3 is 14 residues. The germline V gene encodes CDR1 MDHEN and CDR2 SYDVKM. V shed 1 base and J 4 bases; nucleotides not matched to a gene: 3. As DNA, the CDR3 is TGTGCCAGCAGTTTATTAGGGGGCGGCACTGAAGCTTTCTTT. It translates to CASSLLGGGTEAFF.

This clone has only a few counts. The chain combines TRBV5-5 with TRBJ1-3; D uncertain. Trimming took off 0 bases at V and 7 bases at J, with 8 bases between the two ends. CDR1 is SGHKS, CDR2 YYEKEE, per germline (reference sequence). The CDR3 covers 13 residues. CDR3 nucleotides: TGTGCCAGCAGCTTGGGAGGGATGAACACCATATATTTT. Translated: CASSLGGMNTIYF.

A word on this clone: This likely comes from a read error, as the CDR3 has no conserved phenylalanine or tryptophan at its end. No DNA is shown, since the ends of the CDR3 on it are uncertain; the CDR3 is the one TCRdb lists. The chain is built from TRBV27 and TRBJ2-4; TRBD2 is the table's D call, not checked against the DNA. The CDR3 is 9 amino acids long, termini counted. The germline gives CDR1 MNHEY, CDR2 SMNVEV (reference sequence). The CDR3 protein is CASIFSVSL.

The chain links TRBV5-4 to TRBJ2-3; D is unresolved. Germline lookup yields CDR1 SGHNT and CDR2 YYREEE (reference sequence). CDR3 length: 12 amino acids. V shed 5 bases and J shed 8 bases, with 12 bases lying between them. CDR3: CASSFDKLTQYF. CDR3 nucleotides: TGTGCCAGCAGTTTTGACAAACTTACGCAGTATTTT.

The chain employs TRBV19 and TRBJ2-2; tentatively, D is TRBD1 (6 bases). Germline values: CDR1 LNHDA, CDR2 SQIVND (reference sequence). V was cut by 1 base and J by 7 bases, with 16 bases left in between. This CDR3 has 16 amino acids. The CDR3 protein is CASSIGLQGLGGELFF. The DNA for the CDR3 is TGTGCCAGTAGTATAGGATTACAGGGTCTAGGCGGGGAGCTGTTTTTT.

In its sample, this clone was seen once. The rearrangement uses TRBV12-3 or TRBV12-4 and TRBJ1-1, with D unclear. The CDR3 loop spans 12 amino acids. Trimming pared 8 bases from V and 1 base from J, leaving 8 bases between. CDR3 residues: CASQGGNTEAFF. CDR3 nucleotide sequence: TGTGCCAGCCAAGGCGGGAACACTGAAGCTTTCTTT.

The gene calls are TRBV5-1 and TRBJ1-2; 7 nucleotides match TRBD1. The ends lost 2 bases at V and 3 bases at J; junction bases unmatched: 4. Germline V gene data show CDR1 as SGHRS and CDR2 as YFSETQ. The CDR3 runs to 14 residues. The CDR3 spells CASSFFDRDYGYTF. As DNA, the CDR3 is TGCGCCAGCAGCTTTTTCGACAGGGACTATGGCTACACCTTC.

V and J are TRBV6-5 and TRBJ1-6; 10 bases are shared with TRBD1. Per germline, CDR1 MNHEY and CDR2 SVGAGI. The CDR3 length is 13 residues. CDR3 in DNA: TGTGGGGGACAGGGGAGTATCAGTTCACCCCTCCACTTT. It translates to CGGQGSISSPLHF.

The CDR3 reads CASSPSGPSYNEQFF. The CDR3 DNA is TGTGCCAGCTCACCTAGCGGACCCTCCTACAATGAGCAGTTCTTC. The rearrangement uses TRBV18 and TRBJ2-1; TRBD2 might be the D (6 bases). Trimming stripped 3 bases from V and 0 bases from J, with 9 bases between. The length of the CDR3 is 15 residues. Germline V lookup: CDR1 KGHSH, CDR2 LQKENI. Based on the CDR3 plus reference TRBV18 and TRBJ2-1, the full variable domain is NAGVMQNPRHLVRRRGQEARLRCSPMKGHSHVYWYRQLPEEGLKFMVYLQKENIIDESGMPKERFSAEFPKEGPSILRIQQVVRGDSAAYFCASSPSGPSYNEQFFGPGTRLTVL.